This TCR beta chain was found in a study of blood T cell repertoires in COVID-19. Overall study: There were acute and convalescent COVID-19 samples, and they came from the United States, Italy and Spain. The cDNA or gDNA used as material had been derived from T cells, B-cell-depleted T cells, or PBMCs.

V was cut by 6 bases and J by 2 bases, with 14 bases left in between. This CDR3 is built from 14 residues. CDR1 is MDHEN, CDR2 SYDVKM, per germline. This clone was observed a single time. Per the original methods: Reference gene primers were amplified, and this amplification served to estimate nucleated cell counts. Generated by immunoSEQ multiplex PCR, the TCRdb table keeps only in-frame clones and is missing some. V and J calls and clone size follow that table, whereas D and trimming were derived from the DNA. The sample holds 95,000 to 110,000 clones, more than 70% seen once. The rearrangement joins TRBV28 to TRBJ2-7, with D possibly being TRBD2 (6 bases). Sequencing was done on a sample of peripheral blood. This TCR was recovered from a woman aged 55-69 years with acute or convalescent COVID-19. The CDR3 coding sequence is TGTGCCAGCAGCGCCTATGGGGGGACCTACGAGCAGTACTTC. This gives the protein CASSAYGGTYEQYF.